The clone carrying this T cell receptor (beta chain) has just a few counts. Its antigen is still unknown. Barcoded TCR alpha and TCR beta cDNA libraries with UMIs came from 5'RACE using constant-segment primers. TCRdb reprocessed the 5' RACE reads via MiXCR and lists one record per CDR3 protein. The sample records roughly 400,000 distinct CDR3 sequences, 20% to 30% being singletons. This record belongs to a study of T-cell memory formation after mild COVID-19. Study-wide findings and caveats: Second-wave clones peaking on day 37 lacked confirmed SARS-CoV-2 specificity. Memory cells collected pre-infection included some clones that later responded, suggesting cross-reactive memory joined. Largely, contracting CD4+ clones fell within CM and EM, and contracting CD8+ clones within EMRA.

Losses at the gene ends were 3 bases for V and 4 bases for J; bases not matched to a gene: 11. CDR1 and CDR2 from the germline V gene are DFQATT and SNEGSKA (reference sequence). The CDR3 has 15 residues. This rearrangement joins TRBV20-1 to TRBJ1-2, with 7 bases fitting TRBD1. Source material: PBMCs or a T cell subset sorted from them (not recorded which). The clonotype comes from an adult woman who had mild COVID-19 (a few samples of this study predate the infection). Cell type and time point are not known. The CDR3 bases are TGCAGTGCTAGCCAAGGGGGACAGAGAGGCTATGGCTACACCTTC. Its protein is CSASQGGQRGYGYTF.